This is a list of T cell receptor beta chains from one sample in a study of cytomegalovirus exposure and HLA in healthy donors. Sequencing used immunoSEQ multiplex PCR; TCRdb keeps in-frame clones, though not all of them. The sample consists of about 79,000 clones, 67% of them appearing once. Source material: PBMCs. These receptors all stem from a woman aged 45-60 years in good health and CMV-seropositive. Each CDR3 is given with its conserved first and last residue. Clone size is not always given. Where it is, it says once, few, many or a class for expanded clones.

NA	11	TRBV5-4	TRBJ2-7	CASSLAYEQYF
NA	15	TRBV14	TRBJ2-1	CASSEGVSSYNEQFF
NA	12	TRBV7-2	TRBJ2-2	CASSVGGRELFF
NA	15	TRBV5-1	TRBJ1-2	CASRLADRSSNGYTF
few	14	TRBV29-1	TRBJ1-3	CSAVRGSSGNTIYF
NA	15	TRBV25-1	TRBJ2-7	CASSESGQGSYEQYF
NA	15	TRBV2	TRBJ2-5	CASSSSGGAAETQYF
NA	13	TRBV6-5	TRBJ1-1	CASKPGQGSEVFF
once	14	TRBV7-9	TRBJ2-1	CASSWTRGLDEQFF
NA	15	TRBV28	TRBJ1-2	CATRSPGTGAYGYTF
NA	11	TRBV5-4	TRBJ2-7	CASSDTGEQYF
NA	15	TRBV7-6	TRBJ2-1	CASSLGGHIGNEQFF
NA	14	TRBV7-9	TRBJ2-5	CATLWDRERETQYF
NA	13	TRBV4-1	TRBJ2-1	CASSQEPPDEQFF
NA	12	TRBV10-3	TRBJ2-7	CAIRPSGVEQYF
NA	15	TRBV5-6	TRBJ1-3	CASSYPFGTGNTIYF
NA	13	TRBV29-1	TRBJ1-2	CSVGPDRGYGYTF
NA	14	TRBV5-1	TRBJ2-1	CASTSGGLYNEQFF
NA	15	TRBV7-3	TRBJ2-3	CAGSPGQVPSDTQYF
NA	14	TRBV7-2	TRBJ2-3	CASRWTASTDTQYF
NA	15	TRBV27	TRBJ2-2	CASTRRDMNTGELFF
NA	15	TRBV12-5	TRBJ1-2	CASGLVSGVEYGYTF
NA	15	TRBV5-1	TRBJ2-1	CASSASGGPYNEQFF
NA	13	TRBV27	TRBJ2-5	CASSLVGAETQYF
few	11	TRBV14	TRBJ2-7	CASSQVYEQYF
NA	16	TRBV7-9	TRBJ1-3	CSSSSSPSYSGNTIYF
few	16	TRBV18	TRBJ1-1	CASSQNAGTGNTEAFF
few	14	TRBV10-1	TRBJ1-1	CASSVGGSNTEAFF
once	13	TRBV6-5	TRBJ2-1	CASRVSRGNEQFF
once	12	TRBV9	TRBJ2-2	CASSSNTGELFF
NA	19	TRBV7-6	TRBJ1-3	CASSLAGGGGLSSGNTIYF
NA	15	TRBV18	TRBJ1-4	CASSPTGQSGEKLFF
NA	14	TRBV7-9	TRBJ1-2	CASSLGSGVNGYTF
NA	15	TRBV6-1	TRBJ1-2	CASTERATGNYGYTF
NA	14	TRBV30	TRBJ1-2	CAWDRTGEAYGYTF
NA	13	TRBV10-3	TRBJ1-2	CAISPGQGYGYTF
NA	16	TRBV15	TRBJ1-1	CATSRGTGHPNTEAFF
NA	11	TRBV6-1	TRBJ2-5	CASGTEETQYF
once	13	TRBV11-2	TRBJ1-1	CASRATGNTEAFF
NA	15	TRBV6-6	TRBJ1-6	CASSYSQQGGSPLHF
NA	12	TRBV7-2	TRBJ1-1	CASSPRYTEAFF
NA	15	TRBV6-5	TRBJ1-2	CASSYGQEANYGYTF
NA	15	TRBV5-5	TRBJ2-7	CASSLKGESTYEQYF
NA	14	TRBV7-8	TRBJ1-2	CASSLSRGERGYTF
NA	14	TRBV7-9	TRBJ2-3	CASSPGRSTDTQYF
NA	14	TRBV7-6	TRBJ1-4	CASSFDISPEKLFF
NA	13	TRBV13	TRBJ2-7	CASSPGTGYEQYF
NA	15	TRBV25-1	TRBJ2-3	CASSTGRGPTDTQYF
once	14	TRBV7-9	TRBJ1-3	CASNQPDRGNTIYF
few	16	TRBV6-6	TRBJ1-3	CASSYSPRSSGNTIYF